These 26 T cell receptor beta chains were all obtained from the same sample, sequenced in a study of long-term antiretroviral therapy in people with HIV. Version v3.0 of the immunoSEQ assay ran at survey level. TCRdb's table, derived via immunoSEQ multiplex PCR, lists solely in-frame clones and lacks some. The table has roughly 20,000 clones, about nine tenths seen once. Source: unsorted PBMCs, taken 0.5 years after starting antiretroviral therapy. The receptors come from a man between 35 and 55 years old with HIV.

This CDR3 is CASSTGSTEAFF. CDR3 coding DNA: TGTGCCAGCAGTACAGGGAGCACTGAAGCTTTCTTT. This chain uses TRBV7-9 with TRBJ1-1, with TRBD1 as a possible D gene (6 bases). The CDR3 is 12 amino acids. Trimming pared 6 bases from V and 4 bases from J, leaving 9 bases between. Germline-derived CDR1 and CDR2 are SEHNR and FQNEAQ (reference sequence).

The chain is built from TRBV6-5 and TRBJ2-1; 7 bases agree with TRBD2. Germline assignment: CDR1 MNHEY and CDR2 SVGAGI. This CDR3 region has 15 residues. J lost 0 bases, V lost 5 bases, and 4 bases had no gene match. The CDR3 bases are TGTGCCAGCAGTGGCGGGGGAAGCTCCTACAATGAGCAGTTCTTC. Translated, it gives CASSGGGSSYNEQFF.

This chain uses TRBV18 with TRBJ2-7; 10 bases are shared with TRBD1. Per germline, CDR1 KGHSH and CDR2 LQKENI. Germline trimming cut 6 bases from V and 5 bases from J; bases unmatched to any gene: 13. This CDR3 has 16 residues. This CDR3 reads CASSPPVGTGDNEQYF. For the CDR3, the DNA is TGTGCCAGCTCTCCGCCGGTGGGGACAGGGGACAACGAGCAGTACTTC.

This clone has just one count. CDR3 bases: TGTGCCAGCAGCCCACGACAGGCTGTGGGTGAAAAACTGTTTTTT. Protein sequence: CASSPRQAVGEKLFF. The gene calls are TRBV9 and TRBJ1-4; a weak D match, TRBD1 (6 bases). V was clipped by 4 bases and J by 7 bases, with 17 bases between them. Germline CDR1 and CDR2: SGDLS and YYNGEE. The length of the CDR3 is 15 residues.

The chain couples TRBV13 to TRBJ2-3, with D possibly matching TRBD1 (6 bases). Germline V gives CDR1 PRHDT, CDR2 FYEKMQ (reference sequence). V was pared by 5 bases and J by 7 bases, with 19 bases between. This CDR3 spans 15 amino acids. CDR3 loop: CASSQRKRQEYTQYF. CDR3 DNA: TGTGCCAGCAGCCAGAGGAAAAGACAGGAATATACGCAGTATTTT.

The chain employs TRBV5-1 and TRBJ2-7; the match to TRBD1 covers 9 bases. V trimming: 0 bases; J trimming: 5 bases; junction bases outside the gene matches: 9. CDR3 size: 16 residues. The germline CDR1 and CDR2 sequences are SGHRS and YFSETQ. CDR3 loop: CASSLALGQGFDEQYF. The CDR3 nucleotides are TGCGCCAGCAGCTTGGCCCTCGGACAGGGGTTCGACGAGCAGTACTTC.

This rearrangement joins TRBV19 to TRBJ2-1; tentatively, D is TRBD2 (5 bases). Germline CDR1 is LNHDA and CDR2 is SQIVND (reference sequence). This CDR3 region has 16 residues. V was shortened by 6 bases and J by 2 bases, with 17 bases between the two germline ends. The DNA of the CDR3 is TGTGCCAGTAGCCCCCCCCCAGCGGTTACCTACAATGAGCAGTTCTTC. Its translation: CASSPPPAVTYNEQFF.

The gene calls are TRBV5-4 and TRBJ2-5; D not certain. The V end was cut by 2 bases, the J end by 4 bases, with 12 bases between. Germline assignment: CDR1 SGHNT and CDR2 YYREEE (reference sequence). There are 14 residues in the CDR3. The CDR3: CASSLPREVETQYF. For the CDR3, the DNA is TGTGCCAGCAGCTTACCGCGCGAGGTAGAGACCCAGTACTTC. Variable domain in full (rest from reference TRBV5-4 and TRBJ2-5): ETGVTQSPTHLIKTRGQQVTLRCSSQSGHNTVSWYQQALGQGPQFIFQYYREEENGRGNFPPRFSGLQFPNYSSELNVNALELDDSALYLCASSLPREVETQYFGPGTRLLVL.

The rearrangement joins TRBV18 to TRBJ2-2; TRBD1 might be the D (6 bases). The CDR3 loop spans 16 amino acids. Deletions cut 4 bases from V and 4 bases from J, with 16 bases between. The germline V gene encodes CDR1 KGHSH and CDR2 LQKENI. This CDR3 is CASSQRPTGVTGELFF. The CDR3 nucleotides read TGTGCCAGCTCACAGAGACCGACAGGTGTCACCGGGGAGCTGTTTTTT.

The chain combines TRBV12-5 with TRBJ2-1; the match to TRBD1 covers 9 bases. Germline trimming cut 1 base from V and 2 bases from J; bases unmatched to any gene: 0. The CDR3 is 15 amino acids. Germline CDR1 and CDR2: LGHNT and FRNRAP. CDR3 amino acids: CASGLGQGAYNEQFF. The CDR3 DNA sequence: TGTGCTAGTGGTTTGGGACAGGGGGCCTACAATGAGCAGTTCTTC.

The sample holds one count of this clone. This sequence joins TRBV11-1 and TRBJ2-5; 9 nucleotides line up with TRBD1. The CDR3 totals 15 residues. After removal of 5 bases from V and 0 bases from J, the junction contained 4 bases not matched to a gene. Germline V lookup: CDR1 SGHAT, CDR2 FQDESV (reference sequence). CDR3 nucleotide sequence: TGTGCCAGCAGCCGAGGGACAGGGAACCAAGAGACCCAGTACTTC. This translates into CASSRGTGNQETQYF. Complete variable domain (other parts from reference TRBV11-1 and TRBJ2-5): EAEVAQSPRYKITEKSQAVAFWCDPISGHATLYWYRQILGQGPELLVQFQDESVVDDSQLPKDRFSAERLKGVDSTLKIQPAELGDSAMYLCASSRGTGNQETQYFGPGTRLLVL.

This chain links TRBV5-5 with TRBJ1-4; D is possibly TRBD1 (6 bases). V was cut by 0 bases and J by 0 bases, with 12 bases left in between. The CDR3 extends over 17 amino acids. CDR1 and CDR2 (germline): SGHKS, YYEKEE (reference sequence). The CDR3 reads CASSLVGGSATNEKLFF. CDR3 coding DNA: TGTGCCAGCAGCTTGGTAGGGGGGAGCGCAACTAATGAAAAACTGTTTTTT. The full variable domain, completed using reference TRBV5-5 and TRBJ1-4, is DAGVTQSPTHLIKTRGQQVTLRCSPISGHKSVSWYQQVLGQGPQFIFQYYEKEERGRGNFPDRFSARQFPNYSSELNVNALLLGDSALYLCASSLVGGSATNEKLFFGSGTQLSVL.

DNA for the CDR3: TGTGCCAGCAGCTTAGGCGGGGGATACTCCTACGAGCAGTACTTC. It encodes CASSLGGGYSYEQYF. The chain couples TRBV7-3 to TRBJ2-7; 7 bases map to TRBD2. CDR1 and CDR2 (germline): SGHTA, FQGTGA. This CDR3 region has 15 residues. J lost 0 bases, V lost 2 bases, and 4 bases had no gene match.

DNA of the CDR3: TGTGCCAGCAGAAAGGGGGCAAGCTCCTACAATGAGCAGTTCTTC. Translating gives CASRKGASSYNEQFF. The chain uses TRBV7-9 and TRBJ2-1; TRBD1 matches 7 bases. The CDR3 is 15 residues long. Germline CDR1 reads SEHNR; CDR2 reads FQNEAQ (reference sequence). Trimming took 6 bases from V and 0 from J; bases not matched to a gene: 5.

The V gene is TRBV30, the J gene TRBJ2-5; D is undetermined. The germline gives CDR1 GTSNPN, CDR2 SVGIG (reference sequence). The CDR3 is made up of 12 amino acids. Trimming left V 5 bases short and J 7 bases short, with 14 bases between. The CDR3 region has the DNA TGTGCCTGGGGTACATTGGGCGGGACCCAGTACTTC. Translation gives CAWGTLGGTQYF.

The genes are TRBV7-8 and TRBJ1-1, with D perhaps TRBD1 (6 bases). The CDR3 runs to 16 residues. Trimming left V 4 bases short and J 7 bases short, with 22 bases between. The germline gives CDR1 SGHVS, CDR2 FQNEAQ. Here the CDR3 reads CASSSNFIPGHLEAFF. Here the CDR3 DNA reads TGTGCCAGCAGCTCTAATTTTATTCCGGGACACCTTGAAGCTTTCTTT.

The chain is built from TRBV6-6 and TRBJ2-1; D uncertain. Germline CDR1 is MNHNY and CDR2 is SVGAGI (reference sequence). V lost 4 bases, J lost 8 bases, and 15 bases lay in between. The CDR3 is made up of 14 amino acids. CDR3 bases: TGTGCCAGCAGTTTAAGACCCACCCAGGATGAGCAGTTCTTC. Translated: CASSLRPTQDEQFF.

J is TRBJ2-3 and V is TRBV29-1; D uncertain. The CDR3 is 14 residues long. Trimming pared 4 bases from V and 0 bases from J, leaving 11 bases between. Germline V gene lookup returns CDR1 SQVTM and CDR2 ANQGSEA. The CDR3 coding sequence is TGCAGCGTTGGAAGGGCCAGTAGCACAGATACGCAGTATTTT. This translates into CSVGRASSTDTQYF.

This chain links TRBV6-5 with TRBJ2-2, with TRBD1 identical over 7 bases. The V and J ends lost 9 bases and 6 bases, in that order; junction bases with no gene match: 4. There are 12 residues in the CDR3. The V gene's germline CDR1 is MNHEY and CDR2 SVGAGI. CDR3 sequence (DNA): TGTGCCAGTCTAGGGGGCCCCGGGGAGCTGTTTTTT. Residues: CASLGGPGELFF.

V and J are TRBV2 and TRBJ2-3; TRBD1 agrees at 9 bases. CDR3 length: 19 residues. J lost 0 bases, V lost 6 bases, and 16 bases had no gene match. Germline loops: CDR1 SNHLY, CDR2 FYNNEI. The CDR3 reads CASRMMRTGAQVSTDTQYF. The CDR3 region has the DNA TGTGCCAGCAGAATGATGAGGACAGGGGCTCAAGTTAGCACAGATACGCAGTATTTT.

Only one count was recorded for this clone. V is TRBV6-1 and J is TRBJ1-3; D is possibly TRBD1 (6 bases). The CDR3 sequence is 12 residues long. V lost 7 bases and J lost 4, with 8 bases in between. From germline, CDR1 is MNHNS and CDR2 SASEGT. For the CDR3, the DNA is TGTGCCAGCACTCAGGGGGGAAACACCATATATTTT. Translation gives CASTQGGNTIYF.

The CDR3 DNA reads as TGTGCCAGCAGTCACACATCGTCCGAGCAGTACTTC. Amino acid sequence: CASSHTSSEQYF. This chain joins TRBV28 and TRBJ2-7, with D unclear. The CDR3 extends over 12 amino acids. The V end was cut by 5 bases, the J end by 6 bases, with 11 bases between. Germline CDR1 is MDHEN and CDR2 is SYDVKM.

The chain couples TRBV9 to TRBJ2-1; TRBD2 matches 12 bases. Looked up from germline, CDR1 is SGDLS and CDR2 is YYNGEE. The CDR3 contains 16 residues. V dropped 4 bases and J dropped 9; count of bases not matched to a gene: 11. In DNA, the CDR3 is TGTGCCAGCAGCCGACTCCTAGCGGGAGGGCCAGGTGAGCAGTTCTTC. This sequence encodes CASSRLLAGGPGEQFF.

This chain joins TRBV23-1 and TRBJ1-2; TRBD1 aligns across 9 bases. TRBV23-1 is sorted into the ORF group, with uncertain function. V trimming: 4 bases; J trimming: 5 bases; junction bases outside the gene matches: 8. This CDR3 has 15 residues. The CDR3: CASSLGDRGYYGYTF. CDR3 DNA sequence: TGCGCCAGCAGTCTAGGCGACAGGGGGTATTATGGCTACACCTTC.

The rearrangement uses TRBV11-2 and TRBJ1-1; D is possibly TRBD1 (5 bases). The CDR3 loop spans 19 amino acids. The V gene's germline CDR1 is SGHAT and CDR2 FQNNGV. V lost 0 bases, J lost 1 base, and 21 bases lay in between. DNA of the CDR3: TGTGCCAGCAGCTTAGATACCCAGGGCACGTTCCGCTGGAACACTGAAGCTTTCTTT. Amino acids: CASSLDTQGTFRWNTEAFF. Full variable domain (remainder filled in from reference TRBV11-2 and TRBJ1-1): EAGVAQSPRYKIIEKRQSVAFWCNPISGHATLYWYQQILGQGPKLLIQFQNNGVVDDSQLPKDRFSAERLKGVDSTLKIQPAKLEDSAVYLCASSLDTQGTFRWNTEAFFGQGTRLTVV.

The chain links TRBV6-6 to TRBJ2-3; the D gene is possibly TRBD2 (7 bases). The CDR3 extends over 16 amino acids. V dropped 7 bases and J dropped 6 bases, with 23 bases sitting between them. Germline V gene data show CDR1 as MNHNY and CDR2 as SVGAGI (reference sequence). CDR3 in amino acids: CASTRKKGGGLDTQYF. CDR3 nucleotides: TGTGCCAGCACCCGGAAAAAGGGGGGGGGACTGGATACGCAGTATTTT.